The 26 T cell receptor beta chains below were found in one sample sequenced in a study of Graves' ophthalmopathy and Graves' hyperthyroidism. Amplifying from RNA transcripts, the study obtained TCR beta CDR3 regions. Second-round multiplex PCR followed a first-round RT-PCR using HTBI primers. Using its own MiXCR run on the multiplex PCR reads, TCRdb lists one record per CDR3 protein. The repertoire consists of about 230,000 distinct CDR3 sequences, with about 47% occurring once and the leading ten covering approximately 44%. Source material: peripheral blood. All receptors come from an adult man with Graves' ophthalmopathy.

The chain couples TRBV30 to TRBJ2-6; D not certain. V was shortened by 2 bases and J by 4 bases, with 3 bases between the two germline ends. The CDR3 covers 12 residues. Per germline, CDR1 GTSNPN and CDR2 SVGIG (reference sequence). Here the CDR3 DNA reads TGTGCCTGGAGTACCGGGGCCAACGTCCTGACTTTC. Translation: CAWSTGANVLTF.

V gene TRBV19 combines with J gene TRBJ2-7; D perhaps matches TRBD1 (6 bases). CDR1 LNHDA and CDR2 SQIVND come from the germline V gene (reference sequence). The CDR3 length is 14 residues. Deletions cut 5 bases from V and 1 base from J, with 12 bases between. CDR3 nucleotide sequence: TGTGCCAGTAGTGTCAGGGGCCTTTCCTACGAGCAGTACTTC. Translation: CASSVRGLSYEQYF.

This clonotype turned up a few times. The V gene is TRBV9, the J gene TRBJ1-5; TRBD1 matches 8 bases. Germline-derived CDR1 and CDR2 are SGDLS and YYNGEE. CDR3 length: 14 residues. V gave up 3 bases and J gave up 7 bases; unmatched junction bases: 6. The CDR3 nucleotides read TGTGCCAGCAGCGCTCAGGGGGCAGGACAGCCCCAGCATTTT. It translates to CASSAQGAGQPQHF. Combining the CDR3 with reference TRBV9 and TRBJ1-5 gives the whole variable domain DSGVTQTPKHLITATGQRVTLRCSPRSGDLSVYWYQQSLDQGLQFLIQYYNGEERAKGNILERFSAQQFPDLHSELNLSSLELGDSALYFCASSAQGAGQPQHFGDGTRLSIL.

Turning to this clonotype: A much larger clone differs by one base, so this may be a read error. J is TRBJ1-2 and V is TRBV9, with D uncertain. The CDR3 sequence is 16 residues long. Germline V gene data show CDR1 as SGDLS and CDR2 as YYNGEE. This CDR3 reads CASSLSSVSPNYGNTF. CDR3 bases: TGTGCCAGCAGCTTGTCGTCGGTCAGCCCAAACTATGGCAACACCTTC.

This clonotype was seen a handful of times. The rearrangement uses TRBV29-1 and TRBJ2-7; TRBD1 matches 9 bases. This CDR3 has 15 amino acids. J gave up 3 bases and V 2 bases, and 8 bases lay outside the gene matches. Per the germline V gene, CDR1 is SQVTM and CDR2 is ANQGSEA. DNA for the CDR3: TGCAGCGTTGAAAGGGTGACAGGGGGTTACTACGAGCAGTACTTC. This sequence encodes CSVERVTGGYYEQYF.

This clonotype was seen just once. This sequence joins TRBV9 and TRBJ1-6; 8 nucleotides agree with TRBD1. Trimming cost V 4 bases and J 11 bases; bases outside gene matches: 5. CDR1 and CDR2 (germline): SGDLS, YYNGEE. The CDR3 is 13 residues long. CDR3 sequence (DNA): TGTGCCAGCAGCACCACAGGGGGTCCACCCCTCCACTTT. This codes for CASSTTGGPPLHF.

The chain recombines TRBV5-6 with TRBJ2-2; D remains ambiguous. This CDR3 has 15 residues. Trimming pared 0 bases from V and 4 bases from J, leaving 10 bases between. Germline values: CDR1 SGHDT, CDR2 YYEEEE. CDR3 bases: TGTGCCAGCAGCTTGGCGGGTATTGGCACCGGGGAGCTGTTTTTT. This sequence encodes CASSLAGIGTGELFF.

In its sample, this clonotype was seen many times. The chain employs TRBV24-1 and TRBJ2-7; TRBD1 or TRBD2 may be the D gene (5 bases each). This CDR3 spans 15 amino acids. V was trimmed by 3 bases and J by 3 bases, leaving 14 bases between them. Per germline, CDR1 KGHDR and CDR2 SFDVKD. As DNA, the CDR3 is TGTGCCACCAGTGATACCGGGACGGGGAACTACGAGCAGTACTTC. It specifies CATSDTGTGNYEQYF.

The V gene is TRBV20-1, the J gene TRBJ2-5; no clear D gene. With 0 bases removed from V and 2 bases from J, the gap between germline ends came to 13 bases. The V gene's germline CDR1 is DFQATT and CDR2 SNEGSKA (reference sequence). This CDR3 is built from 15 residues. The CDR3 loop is CSARDAHQAQETQYF. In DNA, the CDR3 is TGCAGTGCTAGAGATGCTCATCAAGCTCAAGAGACCCAGTACTTC.

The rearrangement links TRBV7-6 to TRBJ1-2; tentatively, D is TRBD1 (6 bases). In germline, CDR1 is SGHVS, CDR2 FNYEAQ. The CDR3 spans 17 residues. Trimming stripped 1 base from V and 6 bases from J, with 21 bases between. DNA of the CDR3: TGTGCCAGCAGCTTAGTGACGGGGGGACAACCAGCGAATGGCTACACCTTC. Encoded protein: CASSLVTGGQPANGYTF.

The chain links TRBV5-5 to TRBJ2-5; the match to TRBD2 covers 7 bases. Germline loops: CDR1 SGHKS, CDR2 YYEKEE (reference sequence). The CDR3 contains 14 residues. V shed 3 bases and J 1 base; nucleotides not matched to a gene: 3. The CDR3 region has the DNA TGTGCCAGCAGCTCGGGACTATTCCAAGAGACCCAGTACTTC. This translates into CASSSGLFQETQYF.

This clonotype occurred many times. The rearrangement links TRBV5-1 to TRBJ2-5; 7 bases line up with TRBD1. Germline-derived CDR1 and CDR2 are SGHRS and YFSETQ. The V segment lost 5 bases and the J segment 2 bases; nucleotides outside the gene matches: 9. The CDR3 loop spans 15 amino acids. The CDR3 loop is CASRTFPGQQETQYF. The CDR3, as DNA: TGCGCCAGCAGAACTTTCCCGGGACAGCAAGAGACCCAGTACTTC.

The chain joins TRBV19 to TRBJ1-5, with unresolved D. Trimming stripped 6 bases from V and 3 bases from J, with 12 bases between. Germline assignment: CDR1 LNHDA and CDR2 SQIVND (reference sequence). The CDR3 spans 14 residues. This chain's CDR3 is CASSLDTFNQPQHF. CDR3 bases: TGTGCCAGTAGCCTCGACACTTTCAATCAGCCCCAGCATTTT.

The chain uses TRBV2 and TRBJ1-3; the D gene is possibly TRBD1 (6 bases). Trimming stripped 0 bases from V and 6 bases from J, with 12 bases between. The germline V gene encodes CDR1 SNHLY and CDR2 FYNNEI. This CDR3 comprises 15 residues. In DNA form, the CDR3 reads TGTGCCAGCAGTGAAGCTCCGACAGGTCTAAACACCATATATTTT. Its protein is CASSEAPTGLNTIYF.

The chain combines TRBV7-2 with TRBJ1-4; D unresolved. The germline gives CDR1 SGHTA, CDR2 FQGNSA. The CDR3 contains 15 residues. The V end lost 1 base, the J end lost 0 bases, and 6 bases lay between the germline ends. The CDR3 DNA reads TGTGCCAGCAGCTTAGTAGGTGCAACTAATGAAAAACTGTTTTTT. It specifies CASSLVGATNEKLFF.

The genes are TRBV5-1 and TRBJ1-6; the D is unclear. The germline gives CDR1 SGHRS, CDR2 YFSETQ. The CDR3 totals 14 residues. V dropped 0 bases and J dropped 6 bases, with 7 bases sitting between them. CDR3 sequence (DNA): TGCGCCAGCAGCTTGGATGGAGGTAATTCACCCCTCCACTTT. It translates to CASSLDGGNSPLHF.

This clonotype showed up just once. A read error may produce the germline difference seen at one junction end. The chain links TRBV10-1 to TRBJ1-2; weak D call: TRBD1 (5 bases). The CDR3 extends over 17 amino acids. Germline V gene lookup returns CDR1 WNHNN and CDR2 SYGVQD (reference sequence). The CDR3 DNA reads TGTGCCAGCAGTGTCACCGCTTCTGGGGGAGGACTTGGGGGCTACACCTTC. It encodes CASSVTASGGGLGGYTF.

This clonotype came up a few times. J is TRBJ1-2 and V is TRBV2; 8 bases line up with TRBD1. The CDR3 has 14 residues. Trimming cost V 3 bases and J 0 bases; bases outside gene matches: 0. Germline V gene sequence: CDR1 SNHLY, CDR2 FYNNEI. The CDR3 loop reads CASSEGQANYGYTF. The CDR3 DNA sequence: TGTGCCAGCAGTGAGGGACAGGCTAACTATGGCTACACCTTC.

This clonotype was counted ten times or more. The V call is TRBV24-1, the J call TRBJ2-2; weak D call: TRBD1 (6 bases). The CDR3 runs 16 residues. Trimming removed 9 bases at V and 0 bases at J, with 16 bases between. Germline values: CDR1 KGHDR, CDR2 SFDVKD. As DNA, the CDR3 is TGTGCCACCCCAGCTGACAGGCGCACGAACACCGGGGAGCTGTTTTTT. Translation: CATPADRRTNTGELFF.

The CDR3 here is CAISGGSYTF. The CDR3 coding sequence is TGTGCCATCAGCGGAGGGAGCTACACCTTC. V gene TRBV10-3 combines with J gene TRBJ1-2, with D hard to call. In germline, CDR1 is ENHRY, CDR2 SYGVKD. The CDR3 spans 10 residues. Trimming removed 6 bases from V and 9 bases from J, with 8 bases in between.

This CDR3 reads CASSFPGGGGETQYF. CDR3 DNA: TGTGCCAGCAGTTTCCCTGGTGGAGGGGGAGAGACCCAGTACTTC. The gene calls are TRBV28 and TRBJ2-5; the D call may be TRBD1 or TRBD2 (6 bases each). This CDR3 spans 15 amino acids. The V and J ends lost 3 bases and 4 bases respectively, with 15 bases between them. Germline V gives CDR1 MDHEN, CDR2 SYDVKM.

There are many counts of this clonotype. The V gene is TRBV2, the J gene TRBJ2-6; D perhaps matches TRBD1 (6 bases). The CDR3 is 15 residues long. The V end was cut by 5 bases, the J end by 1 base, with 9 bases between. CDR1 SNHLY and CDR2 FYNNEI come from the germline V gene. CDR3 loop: CASSWTDSGANVLTF. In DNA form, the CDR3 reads TGTGCCAGCAGTTGGACAGATTCTGGGGCCAACGTCCTGACTTTC. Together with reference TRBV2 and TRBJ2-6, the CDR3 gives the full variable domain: EPEVTQTPSHQVTQMGQEVILRCVPISNHLYFYWYRQILGQKVEFLVSFYNNEISEKSEIFDDQFSVERPDGSNFTLKIRSTKLEDSAMYFCASSWTDSGANVLTFGAGSRLTVL.

The CDR3 region is CASSFGTVQETQYF. The CDR3 DNA reads as TGTGCCAGCAGTTTCGGGACAGTCCAAGAGACCCAGTACTTC. The V call is TRBV12-3 or TRBV12-4, the J call TRBJ2-5; TRBD1 agrees at 7 bases. Unmatched junction bases numbered 2, after V lost 3 bases and J lost 1 base. This CDR3 region has 14 residues.

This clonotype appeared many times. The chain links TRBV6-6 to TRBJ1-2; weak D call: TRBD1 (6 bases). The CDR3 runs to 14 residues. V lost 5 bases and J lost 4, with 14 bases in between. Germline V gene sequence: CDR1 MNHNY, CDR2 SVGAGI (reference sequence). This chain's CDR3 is CASSEGNRVYGYTF. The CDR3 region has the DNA TGTGCCAGCAGTGAAGGCAACAGGGTCTATGGCTACACCTTC.

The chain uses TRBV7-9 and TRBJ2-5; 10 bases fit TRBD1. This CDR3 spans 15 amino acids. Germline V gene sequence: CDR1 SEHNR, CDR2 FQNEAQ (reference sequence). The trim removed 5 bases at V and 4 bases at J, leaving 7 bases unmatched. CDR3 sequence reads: CASSQGQGTRETQYF. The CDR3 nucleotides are TGTGCCAGCAGCCAGGGACAGGGGACAAGAGAGACCCAGTACTTC.

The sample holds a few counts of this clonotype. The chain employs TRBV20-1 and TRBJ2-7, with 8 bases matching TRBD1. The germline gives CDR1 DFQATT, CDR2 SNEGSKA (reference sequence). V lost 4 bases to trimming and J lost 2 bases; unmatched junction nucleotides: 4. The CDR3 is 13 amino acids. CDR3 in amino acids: CSATDRGTYEQYF. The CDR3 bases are TGCAGTGCTACTGACAGGGGTACCTACGAGCAGTACTTC.